This T cell receptor (beta chain) was observed in a study of T cell repertoires in cytomegalovirus infection. Study at large: Based on public TCR beta signatures, there were indications of CMV infection and of a matching HLA type. Study-level findings and limits: Clonotypes of TCR beta that were HLA-C-restricted and CMV-specific dominated the ex vivo response. Carriers of CMV and the relevant HLA type were discriminated by public TCR beta frequency.

Germline V gene data show CDR1 as SEHNR and CDR2 as FQNEAQ (reference sequence). The CDR3 is made up of 13 amino acids. V was trimmed by 4 bases and J by 4 bases, leaving 8 bases between them. This clonotype was seen only a few times. Its antigen is not identified. TCRdb used MiXCR to reprocess the reads, holding one entry per CDR3 protein. The sample yields more than 350,000 distinct CDR3 sequences, approximately 31% seen once. The V gene is TRBV7-9, the J gene TRBJ1-3; D is undetermined. The specimen sequenced was PBMCs. The TCR comes from a human donor in good health (CMV status not recorded). Some clones in this sample may be carry-over from other donors' samples. CDR3 region: CASSSSGGNTIYF. The CDR3, as DNA: TGTGCCAGCAGCTCGAGTGGCGGAAACACCATATATTTT.